This T cell receptor beta chain was identified during a study of naive and memory T cell subsets. Both TRBC1 and TRBC2 were covered by a beta constant-region primer of two equimolar oligonucleotides. An oligonucleotide with the SP2 primer and a 12-nucleotide UMI was ligated to the cDNA 3' end. From the UMI-ligation and nested PCR reads, TCRdb called clonotypes with MiXCR, one entry per CDR3 protein. The table records approximately 21,000 distinct CDR3 sequences, 9.5% to 11% of them present only once. In regard to this clonotype: Its antigen is not identified.

Whole-study results and caveats: Over 95% of naive TCR sequences appeared only once after error correction, unlike memory subsets. Naive and memory repertoire findings lacked a ground truth for validation.

Four subsets defined by CD45RA and CD27 were sorted after CD3, CD4, CD8 and live/dead staining. With V trimmed by 5 bases and J by 5 bases, 5 bases remained unmatched. Looked up from germline, CDR1 is MNHEY and CDR2 is SMNVEV (reference sequence). The CDR3 totals 13 residues. Sequenced input: central memory CD8+ T cells from blood. The chain combines TRBV27 with TRBJ2-7; 8 positions match TRBD1. This sequence was found in a human donor in good health. CDR3 region: CASSTGGRDEQYF. Written as DNA, the CDR3 is TGTGCCAGCAGTACAGGGGGTCGCGACGAGCAGTACTTC.